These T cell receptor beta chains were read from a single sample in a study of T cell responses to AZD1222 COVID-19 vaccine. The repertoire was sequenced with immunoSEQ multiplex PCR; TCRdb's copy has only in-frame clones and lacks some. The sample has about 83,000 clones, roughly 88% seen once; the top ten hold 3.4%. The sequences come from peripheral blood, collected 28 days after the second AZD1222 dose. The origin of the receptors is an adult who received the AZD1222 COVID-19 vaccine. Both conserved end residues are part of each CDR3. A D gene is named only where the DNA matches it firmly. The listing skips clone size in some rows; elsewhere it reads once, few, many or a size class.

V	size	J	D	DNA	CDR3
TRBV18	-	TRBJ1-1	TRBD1	TGTGCCAGCTCACCGAGACAGGGGGCGCACACTGAAGCTTTCTTT	CASSPRQGAHTEAFF
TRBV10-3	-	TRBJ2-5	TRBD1	TGTGCCATCAGTGAGTCCGTTGGCACAGGGGATGCAGAGACCCAGTACTTC	CAISESVGTGDAETQYF
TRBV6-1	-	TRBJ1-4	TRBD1	TGTGCCAGCAGTGAAGTACAGACAGGGGTCGGTGAAAAACTGTTTTTT	CASSEVQTGVGEKLFF
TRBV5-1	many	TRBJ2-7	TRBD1	TGCGCCAGCAGCTTCCGGGACAGGGCGGTTGAACAGTACTTC	CASSFRDRAVEQYF
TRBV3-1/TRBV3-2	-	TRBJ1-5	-	TGTGCCAGCAGCCAAGATGGGGGACAAAATCAGCCCCAGCATTTT	CASSQDGGQNQPQHF
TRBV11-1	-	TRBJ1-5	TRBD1	TGTGCCAGCAGCCCCGGGACAGGTACGGATCAGCCCCAGCATTTT	CASSPGTGTDQPQHF
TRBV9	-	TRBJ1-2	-	TGTGCCAGCAGTCCACCGGGGGGCTTAGCTAACTATGGCTACACCTTC	CASSPPGGLANYGYTF
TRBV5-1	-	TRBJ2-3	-	TGCGCCAGCAGGGACAGAACAGATACGCAGTATTTT	CASRDRTDTQYF
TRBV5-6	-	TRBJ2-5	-	TGTGCCAGCAGCTTGTTGTCAGGGGTTTACCAAGAGACCCAGTACTTC	CASSLLSGVYQETQYF
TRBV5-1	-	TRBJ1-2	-	TGCGCCAGCAGCTTGGACGCCGACTATGGCTACACCTTC	CASSLDADYGYTF
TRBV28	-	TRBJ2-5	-	TGTGCCAGCAGTACAAACAGGGATACGGAGACCCAGTACTTC	CASSTNRDTETQYF
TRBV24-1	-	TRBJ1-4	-	TGTGCCACCAGTGCTCAAGACAGTCCCCCAACTAATGAAAAACTGTTTTTT	CATSAQDSPPTNEKLFF
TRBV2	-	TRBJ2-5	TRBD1	TGTGCCAGCAATCTCCAGGGGGCCGGTGGAGAGACCCAGTACTTC	CASNLQGAGGETQYF